The T cell receptor beta chain under discussion was sequenced for a study of OX40 agonist ivuxolimab in advanced cancers. Overall study: One hepatocellular carcinoma and a couple of cutaneous melanoma patients partially responded. The study, taken as a whole, reports: People who partly responded at 0.1-3.0 mg/kg had some of the least clonal expansion seen.

Only in-frame clones appear in the TCRdb table, and some are missing; sequencing was by immunoSEQ multiplex PCR. Among about 40,000 clones listed, more than 70% were seen once. J gave up 2 bases and V 4 bases, and 5 bases lay outside the gene matches. CDR1 and CDR2 (germline): MNHEY, SMNVEV (reference sequence). The CDR3 loop spans 15 amino acids. Details on this clone: The antigen remains unidentified.

Sample: CD4+ or CD8+ T cells sorted from blood, taken in a trial of the OX40 agonist ivuxolimab. The rearrangement uses TRBV27 and TRBJ2-7; 10 nucleotides align to TRBD2. The TCR comes from an adult with an advanced solid tumor such as melanoma, head and neck, liver or kidney cancer. The CDR3 loop reads CASSSLAGFPYEQYF. The CDR3 nucleotides are TGTGCCAGCAGTTCACTAGCGGGATTTCCCTACGAGCAGTACTTC.